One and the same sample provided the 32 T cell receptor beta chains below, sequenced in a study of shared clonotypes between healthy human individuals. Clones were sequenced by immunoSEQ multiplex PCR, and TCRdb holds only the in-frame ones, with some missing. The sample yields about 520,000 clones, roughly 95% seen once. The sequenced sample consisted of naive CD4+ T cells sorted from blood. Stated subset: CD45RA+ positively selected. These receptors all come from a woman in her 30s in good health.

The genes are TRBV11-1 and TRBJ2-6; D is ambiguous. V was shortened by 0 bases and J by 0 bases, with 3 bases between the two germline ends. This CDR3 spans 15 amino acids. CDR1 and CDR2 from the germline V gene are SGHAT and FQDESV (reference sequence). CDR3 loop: CASSLALSGANVLTF. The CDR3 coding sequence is TGTGCCAGCAGCTTAGCCCTCTCTGGGGCCAACGTCCTGACTTTC.

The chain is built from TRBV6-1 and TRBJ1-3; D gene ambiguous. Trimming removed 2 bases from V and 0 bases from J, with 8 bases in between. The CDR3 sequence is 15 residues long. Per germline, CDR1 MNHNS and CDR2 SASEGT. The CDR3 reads CASSEWPSSGNTIYF. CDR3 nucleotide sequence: TGTGCCAGCAGTGAATGGCCGAGCTCTGGAAACACCATATATTTT.

CDR3 in amino acids: CASSRLLAGGVNEQFF. As DNA, the CDR3 is TGTGCCAGCAGCAGACTACTAGCAGGGGGGGTCAATGAGCAGTTCTTC. V gene TRBV6-6 combines with J gene TRBJ2-1; either TRBD1 or TRBD2 may supply D (7 bases each). Germline CDR1 and CDR2: MNHNY and SVGAGI (reference sequence). Trimming removed 6 bases at V and 6 bases at J, with 21 bases between. The CDR3 length is 16 residues.

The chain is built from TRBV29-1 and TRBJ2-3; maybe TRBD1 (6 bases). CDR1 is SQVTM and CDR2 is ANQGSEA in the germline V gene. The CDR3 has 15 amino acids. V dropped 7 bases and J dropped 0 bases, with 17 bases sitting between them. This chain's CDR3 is CSALTGSTSTDTQYF. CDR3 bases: TGCAGCGCATTAACAGGGTCTACTAGCACAGATACGCAGTATTTT.

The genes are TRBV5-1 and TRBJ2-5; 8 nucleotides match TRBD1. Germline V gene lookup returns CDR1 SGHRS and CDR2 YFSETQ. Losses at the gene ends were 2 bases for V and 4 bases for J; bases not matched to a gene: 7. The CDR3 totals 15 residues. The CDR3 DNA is TGCGCCAGCAGCTTCTCAGGGGGCGCAGGAGAGACCCAGTACTTC. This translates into CASSFSGGAGETQYF.

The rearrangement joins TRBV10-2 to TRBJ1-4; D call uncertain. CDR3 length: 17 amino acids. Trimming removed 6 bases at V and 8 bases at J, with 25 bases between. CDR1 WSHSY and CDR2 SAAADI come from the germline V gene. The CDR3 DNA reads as TGCGCCAGCAGCCCCGCCACTGGATGGCGAAGGAGGGAAAAACTGTTTTTT. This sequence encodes CASSPATGWRRREKLFF.

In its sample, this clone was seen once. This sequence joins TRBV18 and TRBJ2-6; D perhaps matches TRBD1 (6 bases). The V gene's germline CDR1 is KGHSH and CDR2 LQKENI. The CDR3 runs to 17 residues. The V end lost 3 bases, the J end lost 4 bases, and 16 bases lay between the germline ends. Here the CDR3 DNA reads TGTGCCAGCTCACCCGGCAGGGGATCATCCGGGGCCAACGTCCTGACTTTC. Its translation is CASSPGRGSSGANVLTF.

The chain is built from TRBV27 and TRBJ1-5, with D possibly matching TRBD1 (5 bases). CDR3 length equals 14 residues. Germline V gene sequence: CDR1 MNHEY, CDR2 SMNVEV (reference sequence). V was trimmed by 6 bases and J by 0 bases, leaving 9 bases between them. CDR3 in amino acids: CASSPRDSNQPQHF. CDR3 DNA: TGTGCCAGCAGCCCCAGGGATAGCAATCAGCCCCAGCATTTT.

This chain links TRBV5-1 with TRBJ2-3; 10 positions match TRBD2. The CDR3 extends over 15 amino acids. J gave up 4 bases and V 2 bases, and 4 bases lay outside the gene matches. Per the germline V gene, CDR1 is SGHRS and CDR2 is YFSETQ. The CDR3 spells CASSFSGRAPDTQYF. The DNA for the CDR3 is TGCGCCAGCAGCTTCAGCGGGAGGGCCCCAGATACGCAGTATTTT.

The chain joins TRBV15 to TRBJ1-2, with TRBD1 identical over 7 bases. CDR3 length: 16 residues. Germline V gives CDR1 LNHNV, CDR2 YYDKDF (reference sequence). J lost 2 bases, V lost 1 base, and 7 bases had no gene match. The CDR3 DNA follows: TGTGCCACCAGCAGAGGAAGGCCGACAGGGAACTATGGCTACACCTTC. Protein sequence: CATSRGRPTGNYGYTF. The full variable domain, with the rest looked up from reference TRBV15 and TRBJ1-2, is DAMVIQNPRYQVTQFGKPVTLSCSQTLNHNVMYWYQQKSSQAPKLLFHYYDKDFNNEADTPDNFQSRRPNTSFCFLDIRSPGLGDTAMYLCATSRGRPTGNYGYTFGSGTRLTVV.

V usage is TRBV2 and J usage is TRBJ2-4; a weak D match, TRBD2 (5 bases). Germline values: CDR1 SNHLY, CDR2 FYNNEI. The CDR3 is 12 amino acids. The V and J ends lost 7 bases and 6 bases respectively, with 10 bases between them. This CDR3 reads CASKVGGNIQYF. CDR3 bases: TGTGCCAGCAAGGTTGGAGGAAACATTCAGTACTTC.

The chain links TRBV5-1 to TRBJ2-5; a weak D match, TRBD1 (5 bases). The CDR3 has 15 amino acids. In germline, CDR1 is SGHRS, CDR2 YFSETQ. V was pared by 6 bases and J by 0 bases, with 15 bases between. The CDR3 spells CASTAPRTHQETQYF. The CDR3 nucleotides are TGCGCCAGCACCGCCCCCCGGACACACCAAGAGACCCAGTACTTC.

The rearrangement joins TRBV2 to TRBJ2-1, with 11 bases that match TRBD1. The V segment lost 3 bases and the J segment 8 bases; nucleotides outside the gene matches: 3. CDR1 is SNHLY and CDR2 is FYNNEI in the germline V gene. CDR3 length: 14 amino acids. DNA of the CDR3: TGTGCCAGCAGTGAGGGGACAGGGGGGTATGAGCAGTTCTTC. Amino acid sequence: CASSEGTGGYEQFF.

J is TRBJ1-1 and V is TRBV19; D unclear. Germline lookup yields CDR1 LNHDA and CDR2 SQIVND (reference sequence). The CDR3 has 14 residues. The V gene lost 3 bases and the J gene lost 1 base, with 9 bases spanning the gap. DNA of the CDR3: TGTGCCAGTAGTATTACCAGGACGAACACTGAAGCTTTCTTT. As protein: CASSITRTNTEAFF.

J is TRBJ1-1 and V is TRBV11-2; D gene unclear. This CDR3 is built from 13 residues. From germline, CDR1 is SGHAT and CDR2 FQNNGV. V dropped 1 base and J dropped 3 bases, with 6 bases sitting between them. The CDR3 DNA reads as TGTGCCAGCAGCTTAGTGTGGGACACTGAAGCTTTCTTT. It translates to CASSLVWDTEAFF.

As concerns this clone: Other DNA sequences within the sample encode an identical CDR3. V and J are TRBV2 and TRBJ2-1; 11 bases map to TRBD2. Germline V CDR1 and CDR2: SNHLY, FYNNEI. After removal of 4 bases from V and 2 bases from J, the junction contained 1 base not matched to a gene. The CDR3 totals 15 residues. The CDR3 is CASSATSGAYNEQFF. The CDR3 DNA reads TGTGCCAGCAGTGCGACTAGCGGGGCCTACAATGAGCAGTTCTTC.

The CDR3 protein is CASSGTVYGYTF. The CDR3, as DNA: TGTGCCAGCAGTGGGACAGTATATGGCTACACCTTC. The chain uses TRBV28 and TRBJ1-2, with 7 nucleotides matching TRBD1. V trimming: 5 bases; J trimming: 5 bases; junction bases outside the gene matches: 2. Germline-derived CDR1 and CDR2 are MDHEN and SYDVKM. CDR3 size: 12 residues.

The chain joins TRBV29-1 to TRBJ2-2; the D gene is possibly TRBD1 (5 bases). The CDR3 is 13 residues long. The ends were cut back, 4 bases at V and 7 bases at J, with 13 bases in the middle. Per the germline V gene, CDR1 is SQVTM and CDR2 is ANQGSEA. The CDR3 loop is CSVARQGGGELFF. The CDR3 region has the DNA TGCAGCGTTGCGCGTCAGGGCGGCGGGGAGCTGTTTTTT.

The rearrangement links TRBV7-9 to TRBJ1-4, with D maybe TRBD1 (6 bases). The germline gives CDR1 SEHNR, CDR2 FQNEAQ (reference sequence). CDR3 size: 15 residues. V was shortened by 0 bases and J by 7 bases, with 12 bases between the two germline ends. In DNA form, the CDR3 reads TGTGCCAGCAGCTTAGCGGGGGGGCGCGGTGAAAAACTGTTTTTT. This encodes CASSLAGGRGEKLFF.

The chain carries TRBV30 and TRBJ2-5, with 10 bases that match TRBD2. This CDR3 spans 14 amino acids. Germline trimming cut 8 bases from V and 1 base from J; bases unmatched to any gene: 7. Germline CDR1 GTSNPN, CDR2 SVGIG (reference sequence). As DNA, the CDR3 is TGTGCCGGACTAGCGGAAGGCCCCCAAGAGACCCAGTACTTC. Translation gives CAGLAEGPQETQYF.

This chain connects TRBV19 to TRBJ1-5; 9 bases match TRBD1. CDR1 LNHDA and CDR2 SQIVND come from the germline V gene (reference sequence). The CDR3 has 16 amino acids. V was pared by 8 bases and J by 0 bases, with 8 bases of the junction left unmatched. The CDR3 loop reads CASADRGMYSNQPQHF. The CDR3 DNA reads TGTGCCAGTGCAGACAGGGGGATGTATAGCAATCAGCCCCAGCATTTT.

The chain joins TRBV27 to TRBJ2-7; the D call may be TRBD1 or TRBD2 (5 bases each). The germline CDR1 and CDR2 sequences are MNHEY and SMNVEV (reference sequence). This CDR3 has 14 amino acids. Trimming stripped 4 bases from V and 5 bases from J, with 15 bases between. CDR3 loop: CASSSSLGENEQYF. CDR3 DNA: TGTGCCAGCAGTTCCAGTTTGGGGGAAAACGAGCAGTACTTC.

CDR3 sequence: CASRLGGFGYTF. DNA for the CDR3: TGTGCCAGCAGGTTAGGGGGCTTTGGCTACACCTTC. V usage is TRBV28 and J usage is TRBJ1-2; the match to TRBD1 covers 7 bases. The CDR3 loop spans 12 amino acids. The V gene end was trimmed by 6 bases and the J gene end by 7 bases; junction bases not matched to a gene: 5. Germline-derived CDR1 and CDR2 are MDHEN and SYDVKM.

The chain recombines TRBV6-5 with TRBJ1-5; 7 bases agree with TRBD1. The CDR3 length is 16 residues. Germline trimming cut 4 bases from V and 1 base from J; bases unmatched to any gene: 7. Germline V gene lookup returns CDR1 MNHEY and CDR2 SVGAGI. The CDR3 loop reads CASSSGQPPSNQPQHF. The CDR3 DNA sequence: TGTGCCAGCAGTTCGGGACAGCCACCAAGCAATCAGCCCCAGCATTTT.

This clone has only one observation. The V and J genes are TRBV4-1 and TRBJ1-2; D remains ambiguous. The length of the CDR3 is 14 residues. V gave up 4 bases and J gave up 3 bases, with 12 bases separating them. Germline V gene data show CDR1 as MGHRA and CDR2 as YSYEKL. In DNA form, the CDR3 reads TGCGCCAGCAGCCTGGACGAAAACTACTATGGCTACACCTTC. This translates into CASSLDENYYGYTF.

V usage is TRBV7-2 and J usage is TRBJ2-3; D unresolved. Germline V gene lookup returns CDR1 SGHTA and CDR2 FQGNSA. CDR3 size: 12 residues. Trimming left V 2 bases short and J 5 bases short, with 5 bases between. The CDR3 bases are TGTGCCAGCAGCTTAACGAGAGATACGCAGTATTTT. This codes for CASSLTRDTQYF.

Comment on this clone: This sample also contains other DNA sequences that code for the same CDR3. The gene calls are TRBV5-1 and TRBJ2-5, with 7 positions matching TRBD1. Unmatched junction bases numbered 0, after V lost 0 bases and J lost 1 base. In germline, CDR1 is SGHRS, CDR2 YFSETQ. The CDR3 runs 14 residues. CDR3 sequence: CASSLGQGQETQYF. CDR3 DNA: TGCGCCAGCAGCTTGGGACAGGGCCAAGAGACCCAGTACTTC.

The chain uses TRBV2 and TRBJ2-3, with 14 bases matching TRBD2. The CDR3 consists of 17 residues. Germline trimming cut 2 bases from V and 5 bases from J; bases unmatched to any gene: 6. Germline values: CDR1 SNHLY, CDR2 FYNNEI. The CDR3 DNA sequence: TGTGCCAGCAGTGAATTGGGACTAGCGGGAGTACTAGATACGCAGTATTTT. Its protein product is CASSELGLAGVLDTQYF.

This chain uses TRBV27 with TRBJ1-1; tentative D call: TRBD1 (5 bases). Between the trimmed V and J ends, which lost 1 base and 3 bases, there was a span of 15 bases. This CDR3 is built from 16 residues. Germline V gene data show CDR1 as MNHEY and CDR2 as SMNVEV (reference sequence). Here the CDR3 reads CASSLYRREGYTEAFF. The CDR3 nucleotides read TGTGCCAGCAGTTTATACCGACGTGAGGGGTACACTGAAGCTTTCTTT.

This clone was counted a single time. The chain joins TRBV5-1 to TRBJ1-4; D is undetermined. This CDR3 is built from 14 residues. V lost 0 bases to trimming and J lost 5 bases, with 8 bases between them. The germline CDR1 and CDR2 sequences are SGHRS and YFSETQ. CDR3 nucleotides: TGCGCCAGCAGCTTGGGGACTTCGAATGAAAAACTGTTTTTT. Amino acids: CASSLGTSNEKLFF.

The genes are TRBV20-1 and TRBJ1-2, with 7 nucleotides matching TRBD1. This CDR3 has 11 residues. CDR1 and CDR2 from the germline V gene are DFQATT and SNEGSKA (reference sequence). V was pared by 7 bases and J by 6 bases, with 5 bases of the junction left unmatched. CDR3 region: CSGVDRNGYTF. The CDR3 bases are TGCAGTGGAGTGGACAGGAATGGCTACACCTTC.

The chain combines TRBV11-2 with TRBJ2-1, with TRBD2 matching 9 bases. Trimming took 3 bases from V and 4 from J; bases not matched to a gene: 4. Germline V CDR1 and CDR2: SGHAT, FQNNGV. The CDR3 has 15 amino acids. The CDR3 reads CASSFLAGTYNEQFF. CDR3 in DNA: TGTGCCAGCAGCTTCCTAGCGGGGACTTACAATGAGCAGTTCTTC.